This T cell receptor beta chain was documented in a study of T cells after yellow fever vaccination. This clonotype was seen at least ten times. TCRdb used MiXCR to reprocess the 5' RACE reads, holding one entry per CDR3 protein. Among 50,000 to 75,000 distinct CDR3 sequences, approximately 6% were seen once, and the ten largest hold less than 40%. Sequencing used PBMCs, either bulk or a sorted T-cell subset (CD4+, CD8+, memory, or dextramer-sorted; not recorded which), obtained on the day of the yellow fever booster vaccination. The sequence derives from a man aged 18 to 29 who received the YFV17D yellow fever vaccine.

The CDR3 DNA sequence: TGTGCCAGCATCCTCGACACTAGCACAGATACGCAGTATTTT. Translating gives CASILDTSTDTQYF. The chain uses TRBV6-2 or TRBV6-3 and TRBJ2-3; no clear D. The CDR3 sequence is 14 residues long. With 7 bases removed from V and 0 bases from J, the gap between germline ends came to 11 bases. Looked up from germline, CDR1 is MNHEY and CDR2 is SVGEGT.